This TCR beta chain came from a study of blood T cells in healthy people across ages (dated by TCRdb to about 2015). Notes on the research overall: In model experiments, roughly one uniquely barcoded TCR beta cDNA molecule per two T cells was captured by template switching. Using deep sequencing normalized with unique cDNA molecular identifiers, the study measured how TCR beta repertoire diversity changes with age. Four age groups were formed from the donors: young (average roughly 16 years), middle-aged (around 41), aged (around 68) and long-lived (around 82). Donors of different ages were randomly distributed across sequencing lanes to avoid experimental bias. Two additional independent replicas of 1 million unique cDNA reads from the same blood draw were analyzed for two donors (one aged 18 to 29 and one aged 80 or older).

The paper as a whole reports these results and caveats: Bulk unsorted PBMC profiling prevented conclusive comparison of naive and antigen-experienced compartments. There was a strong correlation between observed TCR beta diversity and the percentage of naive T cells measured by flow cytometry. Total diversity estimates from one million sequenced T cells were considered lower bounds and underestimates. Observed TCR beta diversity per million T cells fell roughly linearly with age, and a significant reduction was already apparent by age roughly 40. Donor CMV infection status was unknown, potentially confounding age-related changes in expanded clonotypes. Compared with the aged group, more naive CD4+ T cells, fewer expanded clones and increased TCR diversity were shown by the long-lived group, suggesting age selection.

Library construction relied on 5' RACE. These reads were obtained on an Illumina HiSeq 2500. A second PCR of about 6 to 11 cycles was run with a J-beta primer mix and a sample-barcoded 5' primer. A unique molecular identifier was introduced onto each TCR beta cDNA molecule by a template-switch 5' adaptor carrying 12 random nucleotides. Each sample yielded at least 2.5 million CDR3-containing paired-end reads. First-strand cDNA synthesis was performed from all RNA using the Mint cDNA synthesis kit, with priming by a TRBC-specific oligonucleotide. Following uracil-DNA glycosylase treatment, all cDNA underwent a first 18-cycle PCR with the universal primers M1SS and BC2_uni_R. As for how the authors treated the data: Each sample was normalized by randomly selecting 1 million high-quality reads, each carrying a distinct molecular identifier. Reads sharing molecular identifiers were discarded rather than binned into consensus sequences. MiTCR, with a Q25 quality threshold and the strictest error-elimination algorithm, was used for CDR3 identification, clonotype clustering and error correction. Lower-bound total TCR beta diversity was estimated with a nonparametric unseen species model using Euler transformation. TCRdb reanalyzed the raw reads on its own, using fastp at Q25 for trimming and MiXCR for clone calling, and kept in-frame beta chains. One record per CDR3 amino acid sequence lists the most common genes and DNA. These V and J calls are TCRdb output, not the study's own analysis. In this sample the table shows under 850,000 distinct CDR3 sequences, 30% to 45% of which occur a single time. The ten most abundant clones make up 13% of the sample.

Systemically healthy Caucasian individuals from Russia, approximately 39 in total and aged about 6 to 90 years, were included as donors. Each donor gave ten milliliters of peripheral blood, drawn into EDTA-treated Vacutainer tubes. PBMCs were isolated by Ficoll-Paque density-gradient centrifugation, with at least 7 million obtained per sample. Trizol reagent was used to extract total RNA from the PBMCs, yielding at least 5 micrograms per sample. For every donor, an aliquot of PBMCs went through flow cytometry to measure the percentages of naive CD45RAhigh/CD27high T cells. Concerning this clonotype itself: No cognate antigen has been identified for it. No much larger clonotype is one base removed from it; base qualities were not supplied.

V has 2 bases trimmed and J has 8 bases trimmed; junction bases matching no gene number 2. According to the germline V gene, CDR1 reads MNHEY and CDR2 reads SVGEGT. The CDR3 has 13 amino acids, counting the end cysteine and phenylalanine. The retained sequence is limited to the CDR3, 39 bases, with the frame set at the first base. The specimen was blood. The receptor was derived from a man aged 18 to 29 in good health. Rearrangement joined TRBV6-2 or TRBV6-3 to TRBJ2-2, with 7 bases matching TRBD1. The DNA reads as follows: TGTGCCAGCAGTTACAGGGGGCGTGGGGAGCTGTTTTTT. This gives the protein CASSYRGRGELFF.